This record covers a single TCR beta chain. No antigen is known for it. The data belong to a study of shared clonotypes between healthy human individuals. Study results and limitations: Relative to clonotypes present in all four donors, those not shared had lower generation probabilities.

The DNA input per sorted-subset replicate PCR was around 200 ng, corresponding to some 33,000 T cell genomes. Using immunoSEQ multiplex PCR, the repertoire was profiled, and TCRdb retains in-frame clones only, with some absent. The sample shows 2,500,000 or so clones, less than 95% of them seen only once. Trimming took off 5 bases at V and 7 bases at J, with 12 bases between the two ends. CDR1 is SGHTA and CDR2 is FQGNSA in the germline V gene. The CDR3 consists of 13 residues. The chain has TRBV7-2 and TRBJ2-4; tentatively, D is TRBD1 or TRBD2 (6 bases each). This TCR was sampled from a man in his late teens or twenties in good health. Some clones in this sample may be carry-over from other donors' samples. Specimen: naive CD4+ T cells from PBMCs. As for subset: CD45RA+ positively selected. The CDR3 coding sequence is TGTGCCAGCAGCCTGGAAGGGGGGAACATTCAGTACTTC. It is translated as CASSLEGGNIQYF.